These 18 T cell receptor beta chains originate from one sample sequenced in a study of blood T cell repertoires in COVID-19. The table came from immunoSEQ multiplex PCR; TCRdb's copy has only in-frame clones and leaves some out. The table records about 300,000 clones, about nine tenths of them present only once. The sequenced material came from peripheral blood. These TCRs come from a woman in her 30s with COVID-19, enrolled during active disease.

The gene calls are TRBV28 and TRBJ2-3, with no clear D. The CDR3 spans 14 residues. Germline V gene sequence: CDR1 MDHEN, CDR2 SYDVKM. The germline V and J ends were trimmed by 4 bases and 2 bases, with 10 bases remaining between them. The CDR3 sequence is CASSSGGNTDTQYF. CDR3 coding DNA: TGTGCCAGCAGTTCCGGTGGTAACACAGATACGCAGTATTTT. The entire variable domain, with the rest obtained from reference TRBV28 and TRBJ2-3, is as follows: DVKVTQSSRYLVKRTGEKVFLECVQDMDHENMFWYRQDPGLGLRLIYFSYDVKMKEKGDIPEGYSVSREKKERFSLILESASTNQTSMYLCASSSGGNTDTQYFGPGTRLTVL.

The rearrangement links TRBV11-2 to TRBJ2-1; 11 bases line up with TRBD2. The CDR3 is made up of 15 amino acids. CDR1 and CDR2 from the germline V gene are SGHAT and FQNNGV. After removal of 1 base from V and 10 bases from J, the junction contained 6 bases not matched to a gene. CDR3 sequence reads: CASSLVTSGAPEQFF. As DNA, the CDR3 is TGTGCCAGCAGCTTAGTGACTAGCGGGGCCCCGGAGCAGTTCTTC. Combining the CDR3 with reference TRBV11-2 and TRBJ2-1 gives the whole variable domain EAGVAQSPRYKIIEKRQSVAFWCNPISGHATLYWYQQILGQGPKLLIQFQNNGVVDDSQLPKDRFSAERLKGVDSTLKIQPAKLEDSAVYLCASSLVTSGAPEQFFGPGTRLTVL.

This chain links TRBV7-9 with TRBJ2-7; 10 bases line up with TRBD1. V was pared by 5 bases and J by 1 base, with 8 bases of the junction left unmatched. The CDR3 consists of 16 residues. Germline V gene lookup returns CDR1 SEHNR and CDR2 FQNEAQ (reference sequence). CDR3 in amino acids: CASSHNPGQGSYEQYF. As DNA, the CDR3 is TGTGCCAGCAGCCATAACCCGGGACAGGGGTCCTACGAGCAGTACTTC.

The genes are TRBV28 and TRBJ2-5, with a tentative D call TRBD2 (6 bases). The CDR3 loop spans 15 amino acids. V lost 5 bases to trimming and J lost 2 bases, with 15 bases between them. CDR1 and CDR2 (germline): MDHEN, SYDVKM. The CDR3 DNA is TGTGCCAGCAGTCCCCGCGGGGCTGGGCAAGAGACCCAGTACTTC. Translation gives CASSPRGAGQETQYF.

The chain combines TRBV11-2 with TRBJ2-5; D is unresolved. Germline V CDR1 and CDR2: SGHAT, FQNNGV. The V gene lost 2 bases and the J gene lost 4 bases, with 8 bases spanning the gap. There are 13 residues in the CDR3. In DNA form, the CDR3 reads TGTGCCAGCAGCTTACAGGTCTTAGAGACCCAGTACTTC. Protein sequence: CASSLQVLETQYF.

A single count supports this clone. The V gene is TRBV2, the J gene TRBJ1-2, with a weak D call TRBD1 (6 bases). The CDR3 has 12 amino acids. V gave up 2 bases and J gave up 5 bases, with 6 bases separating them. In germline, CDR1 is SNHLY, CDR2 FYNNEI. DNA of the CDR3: TGTGCCAGCAGTGAACAGGGGTATGGCTACACCTTC. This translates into CASSEQGYGYTF. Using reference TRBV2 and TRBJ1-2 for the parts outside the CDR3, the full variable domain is EPEVTQTPSHQVTQMGQEVILRCVPISNHLYFYWYRQILGQKVEFLVSFYNNEISEKSEIFDDQFSVERPDGSNFTLKIRSTKLEDSAMYFCASSEQGYGYTFGSGTRLTVV.

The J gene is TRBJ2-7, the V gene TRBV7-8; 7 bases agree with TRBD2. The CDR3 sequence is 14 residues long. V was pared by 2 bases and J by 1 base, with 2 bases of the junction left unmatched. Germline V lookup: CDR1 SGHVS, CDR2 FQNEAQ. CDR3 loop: CASSLREGSYEQYF. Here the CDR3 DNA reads TGTGCCAGCAGCTTAAGGGAGGGATCCTACGAGCAGTACTTC.

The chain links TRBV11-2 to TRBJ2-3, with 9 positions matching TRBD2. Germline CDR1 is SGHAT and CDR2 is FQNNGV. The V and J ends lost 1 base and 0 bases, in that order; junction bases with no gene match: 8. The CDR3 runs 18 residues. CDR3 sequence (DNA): TGTGCCAGCAGCTTAGTATTTAGCGGGGGCCGAAGCACAGATACGCAGTATTTT. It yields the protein CASSLVFSGGRSTDTQYF.

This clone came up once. Written as DNA, the CDR3 is TGTGCCAGCAGCTCGCCCCCGGGAAACACTGAAGCTTTCTTT. Its protein product is CASSSPPGNTEAFF. The chain carries TRBV11-2 and TRBJ1-1, with D hard to call. This CDR3 region has 14 residues. V shed 4 bases and J shed 2 bases, with 11 bases lying between them. Per germline, CDR1 SGHAT and CDR2 FQNNGV.

CDR3 in amino acids: CSVMHIIERTGRNEQFF. The CDR3 DNA follows: TGCAGCGTTATGCATATCATAGAACGGACAGGGCGGAATGAGCAGTTCTTC. The genes are TRBV29-1 and TRBJ2-1; TRBD1 agrees at 8 bases. Germline assignment: CDR1 SQVTM and CDR2 ANQGSEA. The V and J ends lost 5 bases and 7 bases, in that order; junction bases with no gene match: 19. The CDR3 is 17 amino acids.

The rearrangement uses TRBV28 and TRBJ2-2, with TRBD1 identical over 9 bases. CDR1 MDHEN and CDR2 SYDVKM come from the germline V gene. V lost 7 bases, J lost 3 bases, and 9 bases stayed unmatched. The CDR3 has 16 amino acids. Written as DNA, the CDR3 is TGTGCCAGCATCCTCGGTGGGACAGGGTACACCGGGGAGCTGTTTTTT. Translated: CASILGGTGYTGELFF.

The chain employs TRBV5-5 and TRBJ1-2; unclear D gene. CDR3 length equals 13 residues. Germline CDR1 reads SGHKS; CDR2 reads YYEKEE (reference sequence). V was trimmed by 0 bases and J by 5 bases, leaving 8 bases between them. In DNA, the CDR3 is TGTGCCAGCAGCTTGGAAGCGGGGTATGGCTACACCTTC. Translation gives CASSLEAGYGYTF.

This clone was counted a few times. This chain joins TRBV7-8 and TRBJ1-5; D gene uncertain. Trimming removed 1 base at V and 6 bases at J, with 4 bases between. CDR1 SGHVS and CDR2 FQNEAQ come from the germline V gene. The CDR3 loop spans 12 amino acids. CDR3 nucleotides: TGTGCCAGCAGCTTAGGTAGTCAGCCCCAGCATTTT. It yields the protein CASSLGSQPQHF.

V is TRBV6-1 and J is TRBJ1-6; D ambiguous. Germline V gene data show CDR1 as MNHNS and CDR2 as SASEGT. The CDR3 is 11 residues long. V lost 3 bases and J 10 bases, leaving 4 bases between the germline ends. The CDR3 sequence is CASSEASPLHF. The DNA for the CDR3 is TGTGCCAGCAGTGAGGCCTCACCCCTCCACTTT.

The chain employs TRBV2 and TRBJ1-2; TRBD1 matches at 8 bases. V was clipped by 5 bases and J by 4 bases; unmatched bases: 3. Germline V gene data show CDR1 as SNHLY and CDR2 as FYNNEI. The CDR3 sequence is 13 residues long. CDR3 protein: CASSQGAVYGYTF. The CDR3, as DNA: TGTGCCAGCAGTCAGGGGGCGGTCTATGGCTACACCTTC.

DNA of the CDR3: TGCGCCAGCAGCCAAGAGGGCAGCCATTATAATGAAAAACTGTTTTTT. It is translated as CASSQEGSHYNEKLFF. This chain joins TRBV4-1 and TRBJ1-4; D is uncertain. Trimming removed 0 bases from V and 4 bases from J, with 12 bases in between. This CDR3 is 16 amino acids long. Germline-derived CDR1 and CDR2 are MGHRA and YSYEKL.

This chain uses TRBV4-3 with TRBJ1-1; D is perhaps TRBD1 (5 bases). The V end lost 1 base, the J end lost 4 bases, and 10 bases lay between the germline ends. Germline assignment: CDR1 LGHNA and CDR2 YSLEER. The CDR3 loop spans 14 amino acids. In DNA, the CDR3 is TGCGCCAGCAGCCAAGGGGCAGGGCCCACTGAAGCTTTCTTT. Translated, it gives CASSQGAGPTEAFF.

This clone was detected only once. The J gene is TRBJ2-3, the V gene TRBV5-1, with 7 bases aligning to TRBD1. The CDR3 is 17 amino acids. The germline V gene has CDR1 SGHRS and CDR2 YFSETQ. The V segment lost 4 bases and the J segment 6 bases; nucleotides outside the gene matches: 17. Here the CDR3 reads CASSPLPGQLSGDTQYF. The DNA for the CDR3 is TGCGCCAGCAGCCCTCTTCCGGGACAGCTATCAGGGGATACGCAGTATTTT.